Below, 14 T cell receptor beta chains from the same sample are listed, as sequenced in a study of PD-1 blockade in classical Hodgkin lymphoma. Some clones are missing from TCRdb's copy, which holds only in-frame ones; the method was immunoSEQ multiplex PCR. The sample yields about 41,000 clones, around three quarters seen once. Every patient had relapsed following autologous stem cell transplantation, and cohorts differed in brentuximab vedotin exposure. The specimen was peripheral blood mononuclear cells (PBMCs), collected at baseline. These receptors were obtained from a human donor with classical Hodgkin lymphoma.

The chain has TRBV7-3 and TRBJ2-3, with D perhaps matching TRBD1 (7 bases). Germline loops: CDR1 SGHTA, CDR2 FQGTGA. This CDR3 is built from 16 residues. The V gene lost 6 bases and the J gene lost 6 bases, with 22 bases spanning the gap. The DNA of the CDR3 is TGTGCCAGCAGTCCCCAGGGGGGACAGCTGGGGGATACGCAGTATTTT. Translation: CASSPQGGQLGDTQYF.

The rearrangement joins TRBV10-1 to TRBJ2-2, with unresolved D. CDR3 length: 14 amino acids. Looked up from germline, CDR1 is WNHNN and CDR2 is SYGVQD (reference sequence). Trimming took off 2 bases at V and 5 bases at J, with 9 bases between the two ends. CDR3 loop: CASSEPSGTGELFF. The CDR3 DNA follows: TGCGCCAGCAGTGAGCCAAGTGGGACCGGGGAGCTGTTTTTT.

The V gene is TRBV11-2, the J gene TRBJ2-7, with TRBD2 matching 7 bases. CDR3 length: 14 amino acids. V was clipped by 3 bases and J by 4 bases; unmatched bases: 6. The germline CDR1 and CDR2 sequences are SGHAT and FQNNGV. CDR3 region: CASSLRGGQYEQYF. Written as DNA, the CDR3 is TGTGCCAGCAGCTTGAGGGGAGGGCAATACGAGCAGTACTTC.

CDR3 residues: CASSPRTDSYEQYF. The CDR3 DNA reads as TGTGCCAGCAGCCCGAGGACCGATTCCTACGAGCAGTACTTC. The chain joins TRBV7-3 to TRBJ2-7; D is uncertain. With 5 bases removed from V and 1 base from J, the gap between germline ends came to 12 bases. The CDR3 loop spans 14 amino acids. CDR1 is SGHTA and CDR2 is FQGTGA in the germline V gene.

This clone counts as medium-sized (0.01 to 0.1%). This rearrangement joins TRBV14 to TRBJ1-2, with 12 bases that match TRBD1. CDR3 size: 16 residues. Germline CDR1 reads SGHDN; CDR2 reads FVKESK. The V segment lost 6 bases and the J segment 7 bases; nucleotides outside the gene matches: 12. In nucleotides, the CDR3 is TGTGCCAGCAGAGGAGCGGGGACAGGGGGCCGATCTGGCTACACCTTC. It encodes CASRGAGTGGRSGYTF.

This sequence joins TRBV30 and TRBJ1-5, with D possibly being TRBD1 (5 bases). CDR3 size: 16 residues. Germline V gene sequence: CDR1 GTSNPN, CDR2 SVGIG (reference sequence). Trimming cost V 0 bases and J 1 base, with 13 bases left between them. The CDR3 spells CAWSVLGGASNQPQHF. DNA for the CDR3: TGTGCCTGGAGTGTATTGGGGGGAGCGAGCAATCAGCCCCAGCATTTT. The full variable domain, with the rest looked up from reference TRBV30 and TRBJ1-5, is SQTIHQWPATLVQPVGSPLSLECTVEGTSNPNLYWYRQAAGRGLQLLFYSVGIGQISSEVPQNLSASRPQDRQFILSSKKLLLSDSGFYLCAWSVLGGASNQPQHFGDGTRLSIL.

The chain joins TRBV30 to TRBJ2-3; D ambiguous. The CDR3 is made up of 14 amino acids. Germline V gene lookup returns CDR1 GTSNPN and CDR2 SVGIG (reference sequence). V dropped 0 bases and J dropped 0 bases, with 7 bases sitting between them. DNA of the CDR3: TGTGCCTGGAGTGTCCTGTCTAGCACAGATACGCAGTATTTT. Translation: CAWSVLSSTDTQYF. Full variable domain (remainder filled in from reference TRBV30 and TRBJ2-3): SQTIHQWPATLVQPVGSPLSLECTVEGTSNPNLYWYRQAAGRGLQLLFYSVGIGQISSEVPQNLSASRPQDRQFILSSKKLLLSDSGFYLCAWSVLSSTDTQYFGPGTRLTVL.

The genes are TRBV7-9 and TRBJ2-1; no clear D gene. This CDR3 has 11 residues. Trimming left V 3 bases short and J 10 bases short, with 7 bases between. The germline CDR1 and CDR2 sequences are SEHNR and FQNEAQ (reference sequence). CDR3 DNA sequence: TGTGCCAGCAGCTTCGCTGTGGAGCAGTTCTTC. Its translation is CASSFAVEQFF.

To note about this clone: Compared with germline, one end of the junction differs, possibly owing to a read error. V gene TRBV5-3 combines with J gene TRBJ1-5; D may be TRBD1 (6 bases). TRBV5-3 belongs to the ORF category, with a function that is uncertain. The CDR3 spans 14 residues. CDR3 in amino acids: CASSFWQGKQPQHF. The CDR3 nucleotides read TGTGCCAGCAGCTTTTGGCAGGGGAAGCAGCCCCAGCATTTT.

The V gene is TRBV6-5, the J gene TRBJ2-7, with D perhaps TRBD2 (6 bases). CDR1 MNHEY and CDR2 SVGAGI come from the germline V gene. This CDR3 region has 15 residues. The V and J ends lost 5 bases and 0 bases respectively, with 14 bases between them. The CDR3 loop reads CASSPGLLLSYEQYF. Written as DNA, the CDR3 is TGTGCCAGCAGTCCGGGACTCCTTCTCTCCTACGAGCAGTACTTC.

The CDR3 spells CASSFDLMTGLSNQPQHF. CDR3 nucleotides: TGTGCCAGCAGTTTTGATCTAATGACAGGCCTTAGCAATCAGCCCCAGCATTTT. This chain connects TRBV28 to TRBJ1-5; tentatively, D is TRBD1 (6 bases). V shed 3 bases and J shed 0 bases, with 18 bases lying between them. The CDR3 spans 18 residues. Germline V CDR1 and CDR2: MDHEN, SYDVKM.

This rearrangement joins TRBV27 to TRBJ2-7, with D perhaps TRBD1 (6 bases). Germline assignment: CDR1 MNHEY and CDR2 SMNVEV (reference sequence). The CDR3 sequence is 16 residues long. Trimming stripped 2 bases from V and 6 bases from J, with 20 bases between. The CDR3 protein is CASSLQMGHPPFEQYF. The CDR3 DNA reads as TGTGCCAGCAGTTTACAGATGGGACACCCCCCTTTCGAGCAGTACTTC.

CDR3 DNA sequence: TGCGCCAGCAGTGAGTCGACTCGGGGCAGGGCGAGGGAGACCCAGTACTTC. Translated, it gives CASSESTRGRARETQYF. This chain connects TRBV10-2 to TRBJ2-5; D is tentatively TRBD1 or TRBD2 (5 bases each). Germline V lookup: CDR1 WSHSY, CDR2 SAAADI. The length of the CDR3 is 17 residues. The V gene lost 0 bases and the J gene lost 5 bases, with 19 bases spanning the gap.

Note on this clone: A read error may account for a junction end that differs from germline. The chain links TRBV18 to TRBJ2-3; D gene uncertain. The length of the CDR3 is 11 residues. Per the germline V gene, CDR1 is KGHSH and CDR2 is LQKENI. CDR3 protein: CASSEADAQYF. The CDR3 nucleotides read TGTGCCAGCTCAGAGGCAGATGCGCAGTATTTT.